Following are 25 T cell receptor beta chains from one sample sequenced in a study of blood T cell repertoires in COVID-19. The assay was immunoSEQ multiplex PCR, and TCRdb's table has in-frame clones only and misses some. The data show hundreds of thousands of clones, 85% to 90% seen once. Material for sequencing was PBMCs or T cells enriched from blood (not recorded which). These receptors were collected from a man aged 45-60 years who had been exposed to COVID-19.

Points on this clone: The identical CDR3 is also encoded by other nucleotide sequences in the sample. J is TRBJ2-3 and V is TRBV7-8, with TRBD2 matching over 10 bases. This CDR3 comprises 17 residues. Germline lookup yields CDR1 SGHVS and CDR2 FQNEAQ. J was trimmed by 3 bases and V by 1 base; bases with no gene match: 7. The CDR3 nucleotides read TGTGCCAGCAGCTTAGGGATCCTAGCGGGGGTGACAGATACGCAGTATTTT. Translating it yields CASSLGILAGVTDTQYF.

The gene calls are TRBV5-1 and TRBJ1-1; D is unresolved. The CDR3 has 13 amino acids. Per the germline V gene, CDR1 is SGHRS and CDR2 is YFSETQ. V was shortened by 0 bases and J by 4 bases, with 7 bases between the two germline ends. Here the CDR3 DNA reads TGCGCCAGCAGCTTGGCCCCGGGCACTGAAGCTTTCTTT. Encoded protein: CASSLAPGTEAFF.

This rearrangement joins TRBV18 to TRBJ1-2; TRBD1 agrees at 11 bases. The CDR3 runs 13 residues. Per germline, CDR1 KGHSH and CDR2 LQKENI. V trimming: 5 bases; J trimming: 8 bases; junction bases outside the gene matches: 4. CDR3 bases: TGTGCCAGCTCAACGGGACAGGGGGAAGGCTACACCTTC. Translating gives CASSTGQGEGYTF.

This chain joins TRBV5-1 and TRBJ1-1; 8 nucleotides agree with TRBD1. The CDR3 has 13 residues. Germline trimming cut 4 bases from V and 7 bases from J; bases unmatched to any gene: 6. Germline V CDR1 and CDR2: SGHRS, YFSETQ. CDR3 nucleotide sequence: TGCGCCAGCAGCCTGACCGGACAGGGTGAAGCTTTCTTT. Translating it yields CASSLTGQGEAFF.

Remarks on this clone: The same CDR3 is also encoded by other DNA sequences in this sample. The chain recombines TRBV28 with TRBJ2-5; TRBD2 matches at 7 bases. Trimming at V came to 3 bases and at J to 2 bases, leaving 6 bases not matched to a gene. Germline V lookup: CDR1 MDHEN, CDR2 SYDVKM. This CDR3 is 15 amino acids long. The CDR3 nucleotides read TGTGCCAGCAGTTTGGCCGGGGGAGGGCAAGAGACCCAGTACTTC. Its translation: CASSLAGGGQETQYF.

The gene calls are TRBV29-1 and TRBJ2-5; 7 positions match TRBD2. In germline, CDR1 is SQVTM, CDR2 ANQGSEA. V trimming: 1 base; J trimming: 0 bases; junction bases outside the gene matches: 2. This CDR3 comprises 14 residues. This CDR3 is CSVEAGLDQETQYF. CDR3 DNA: TGCAGCGTTGAAGCTGGACTAGACCAAGAGACCCAGTACTTC.

The chain has TRBV10-2 and TRBJ1-2; 8 bases map to TRBD1. Per the germline V gene, CDR1 is WSHSY and CDR2 is SAAADI. V lost 3 bases to trimming and J lost 7 bases; unmatched junction nucleotides: 10. The CDR3 covers 15 residues. CDR3 DNA: TGCGCCAGCAGTGACGACCTCCGGGACAGGTTTGGCTACACCTTC. This translates into CASSDDLRDRFGYTF.

The CDR3 DNA reads TGTGCCAGCAGCGTAGGGGGACAGGCCTCATCACCCCTCCACTTT. It yields the protein CASSVGGQASSPLHF. This sequence joins TRBV11-2 and TRBJ1-6; 8 bases map to TRBD1. The germline CDR1 and CDR2 sequences are SGHAT and FQNNGV. This CDR3 contains 15 residues. The V and J ends lost 5 bases and 10 bases, in that order; junction bases with no gene match: 10. Based on the CDR3 plus reference TRBV11-2 and TRBJ1-6, the full variable domain is EAGVAQSPRYKIIEKRQSVAFWCNPISGHATLYWYQQILGQGPKLLIQFQNNGVVDDSQLPKDRFSAERLKGVDSTLKIQPAKLEDSAVYLCASSVGGQASSPLHFGNGTRLTVT.

The chain links TRBV18 to TRBJ1-6; TRBD1 matches 11 bases. Germline V CDR1 and CDR2: KGHSH, LQKENI. Unmatched junction bases numbered 3, after V lost 6 bases and J lost 5 bases. The CDR3 totals 15 residues. The CDR3 DNA follows: TGTGCCAGCTCTGGGGGACAGGGGGATAATTCACCCCTCCACTTT. Amino acid sequence: CASSGGQGDNSPLHF.

V gene TRBV19 combines with J gene TRBJ2-1, with 10 bases identical to TRBD2. Germline V gene lookup returns CDR1 LNHDA and CDR2 SQIVND (reference sequence). This CDR3 has 16 amino acids. After removal of 6 bases from V and 0 bases from J, the junction contained 5 bases not matched to a gene. The CDR3 DNA sequence: TGTGCCAGTAGAATTATAGCGGGAGGCTCCTACAATGAGCAGTTCTTC. It specifies CASRIIAGGSYNEQFF.

The chain links TRBV7-9 to TRBJ2-5; D remains ambiguous. With 2 bases removed from V and 2 bases from J, the gap between germline ends came to 6 bases. CDR1 and CDR2 from the germline V gene are SEHNR and FQNEAQ (reference sequence). This CDR3 has 13 residues. The chain's CDR3 is CASSLTVQETQYF. Here the CDR3 DNA reads TGTGCCAGCAGCTTAACAGTACAAGAGACCCAGTACTTC.

The V and J genes are TRBV5-1 and TRBJ1-1, with 7 bases lining up with TRBD1. The CDR3 consists of 15 residues. Germline V gives CDR1 SGHRS, CDR2 YFSETQ. V lost 4 bases to trimming and J lost 4 bases; unmatched junction nucleotides: 10. The CDR3 coding sequence is TGCGCCAGCAGCATGGGGGACAGCGGGGGCACTGAAGCTTTCTTT. As protein: CASSMGDSGGTEAFF.

The count of this clone is one. The chain links TRBV7-3 to TRBJ2-5; D possibly corresponds to TRBD2 (6 bases). Germline loops: CDR1 SGHTA, CDR2 FQGTGA. Trimming stripped 4 bases from V and 3 bases from J, with 15 bases between. This CDR3 spans 15 amino acids. CDR3 loop: CASSSGLNTEETQYF. The CDR3 nucleotides are TGTGCCAGCAGCTCGGGACTTAATACGGAAGAGACCCAGTACTTC.

This clone was counted a few times. The rearrangement links TRBV25-1 to TRBJ1-5; D might be TRBD1 (6 bases). This CDR3 contains 14 residues. The V gene lost 8 bases and the J gene lost 3 bases, with 14 bases spanning the gap. Looked up from germline, CDR1 is MGHDK and CDR2 is SYGVNS. The CDR3 DNA is TGTGCCAGCGGAGCTACAGGGTACAATCAGCCCCAGCATTTT. Amino acid sequence: CASGATGYNQPQHF.

The rearrangement uses TRBV6-5 and TRBJ1-5, with 11 bases that match TRBD1. The length of the CDR3 is 15 residues. Germline lookup yields CDR1 MNHEY and CDR2 SVGAGI. J was trimmed by 6 bases and V by 6 bases; bases with no gene match: 7. This CDR3 reads CASRRGQGAFQPQHF. CDR3 in DNA: TGTGCCAGCAGGCGAGGACAGGGGGCCTTTCAGCCCCAGCATTTT.

The V gene is TRBV9, the J gene TRBJ1-1; TRBD1 aligns across 9 bases. Unmatched junction bases numbered 3, after V lost 0 bases and J lost 6 bases. Germline lookup yields CDR1 SGDLS and CDR2 YYNGEE. This CDR3 has 14 amino acids. CDR3 DNA: TGTGCCAGCAGCGTAGAGGGGGACAGGGCTGAAGCTTTCTTT. Protein: CASSVEGDRAEAFF.

V gene TRBV24-1 combines with J gene TRBJ2-1, with unresolved D. From germline, CDR1 is KGHDR and CDR2 SFDVKD. Trimming removed 1 base at V and 0 bases at J, with 9 bases between. The CDR3 covers 16 residues. The CDR3 sequence: CATSDLSGSSYNEQFF. In DNA form, the CDR3 reads TGTGCCACCAGTGATTTATCGGGTAGCTCCTACAATGAGCAGTTCTTC.

The chain links TRBV7-8 to TRBJ1-2; perhaps TRBD1 as D (6 bases). The CDR3 is made up of 13 amino acids. Germline CDR1 and CDR2: SGHVS and FQNEAQ. Between the trimmed V and J ends, which lost 3 bases and 14 bases, there was a span of 19 bases. Written as DNA, the CDR3 is TGTGCCAGCAGCTTGGCCAACAGGGTAGGGTGGACCTTC. It specifies CASSLANRVGWTF.

The chain links TRBV13 to TRBJ2-1; 13 bases fit TRBD2. With 4 bases clipped from V and 9 bases from J, the junction kept 6 bases outside the gene matches. Per the germline V gene, CDR1 is PRHDT and CDR2 is FYEKMQ (reference sequence). The CDR3 totals 15 residues. The chain's CDR3 is CASSSGLAGRAEQFF. The CDR3 bases are TGTGCCAGCAGCTCGGGACTAGCGGGACGAGCTGAGCAGTTCTTC.

CDR3 protein: CASSEEHTQPQHF. Here the CDR3 DNA reads TGTGCCAGCAGTGAAGAACACACGCAGCCCCAGCATTTT. The V call is TRBV2, the J call TRBJ1-5; no firm D call. Per the germline V gene, CDR1 is SNHLY and CDR2 is FYNNEI. CDR3 length: 13 residues. V was cut by 1 base and J by 7 bases, with 8 bases left in between.

This chain uses TRBV24-1 with TRBJ1-2; a weak D match, TRBD1 (5 bases). The CDR3 loop spans 16 amino acids. V lost 3 bases to trimming and J lost 6 bases, with 19 bases between them. Germline CDR1 is KGHDR and CDR2 is SFDVKD. The CDR3: CATSDGAALPVHGYTF. CDR3 nucleotide sequence: TGTGCCACCAGTGATGGGGCAGCCTTACCGGTACATGGCTACACCTTC.

This chain links TRBV2 with TRBJ2-2; 11 bases match TRBD2. V shed 8 bases and J 7 bases; nucleotides not matched to a gene: 12. This CDR3 comprises 16 residues. Germline CDR1 SNHLY, CDR2 FYNNEI. DNA of the CDR3: TGTGCCAGCGCTATACTCGGGACTAGCGGAGGCGGGGAGCTGTTTTTT. It codes for CASAILGTSGGGELFF.

The chain recombines TRBV3-1 (or the pseudogene TRBV3-2) with TRBJ1-1; possible D gene TRBD1, 6 bases. V lost 3 bases and J 4 bases, leaving 9 bases between the germline ends. This CDR3 is 13 amino acids long. Germline loops: CDR1 LGHDT, CDR2 YNNKEL (reference sequence). The DNA of the CDR3 is TGTGCCAGCAGCCAGCAGACAGGCACTGAAGCTTTCTTT. This encodes CASSQQTGTEAFF.

V usage is TRBV7-3 and J usage is TRBJ2-3, with a tentative D call TRBD1 (5 bases). Germline V CDR1 and CDR2: SGHTA, FQGTGA. V gave up 2 bases and J gave up 6 bases, with 9 bases separating them. This CDR3 is built from 13 residues. The CDR3 here is CASSLQYRDTQYF. CDR3 DNA sequence: TGTGCCAGCAGCTTACAGTACAGGGATACGCAGTATTTT.

This rearrangement joins TRBV5-1 to TRBJ2-5; 9 nucleotides agree with TRBD2. Germline values: CDR1 SGHRS, CDR2 YFSETQ. Losses at the gene ends were 4 bases for V and 1 base for J; bases not matched to a gene: 8. The CDR3 runs to 16 residues. CDR3 sequence: CASSQRLAGIQETQYF. The DNA of the CDR3 is TGCGCCAGCAGCCAAAGGCTAGCGGGGATCCAAGAGACCCAGTACTTC.